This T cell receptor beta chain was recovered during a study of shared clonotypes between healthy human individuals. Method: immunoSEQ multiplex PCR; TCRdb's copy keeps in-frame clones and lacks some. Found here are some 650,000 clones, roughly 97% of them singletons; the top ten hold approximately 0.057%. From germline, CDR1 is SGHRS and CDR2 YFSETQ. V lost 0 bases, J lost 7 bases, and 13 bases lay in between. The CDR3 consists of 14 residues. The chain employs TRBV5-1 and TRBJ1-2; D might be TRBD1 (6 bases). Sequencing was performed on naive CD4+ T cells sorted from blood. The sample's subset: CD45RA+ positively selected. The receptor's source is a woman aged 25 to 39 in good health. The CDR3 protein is CASSLEQGGSGYTF. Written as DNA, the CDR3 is TGCGCCAGCAGCTTGGAACAGGGTGGTAGTGGCTACACCTTC. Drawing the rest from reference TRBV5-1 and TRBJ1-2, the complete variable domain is KAGVTQTPRYLIKTRGQQVTLSCSPISGHRSVSWYQQTPGQGLQFLFEYFSETQRNKGNFPGRFSGRQFSNSRSEMNVSTLELGDSALYLCASSLEQGGSGYTFGSGTRLTVV.